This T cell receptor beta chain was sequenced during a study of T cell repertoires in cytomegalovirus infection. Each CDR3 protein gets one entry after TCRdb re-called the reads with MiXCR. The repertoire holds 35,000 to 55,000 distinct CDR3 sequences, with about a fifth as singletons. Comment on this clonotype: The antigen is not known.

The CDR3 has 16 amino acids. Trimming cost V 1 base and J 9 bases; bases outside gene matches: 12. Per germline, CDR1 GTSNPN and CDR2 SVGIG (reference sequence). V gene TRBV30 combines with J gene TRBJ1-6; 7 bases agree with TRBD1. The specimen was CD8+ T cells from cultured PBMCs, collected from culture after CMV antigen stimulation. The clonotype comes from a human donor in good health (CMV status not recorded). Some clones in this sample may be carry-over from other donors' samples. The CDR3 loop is CAWSAQTGNVGSPLHF. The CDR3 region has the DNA TGTGCCTGGAGTGCACAGACAGGGAATGTTGGTTCACCCCTCCACTTT.